Given below is one T cell receptor (beta chain) in context. The target antigen is unknown. The V gene end was trimmed by 2 bases and the J gene end by 1 base; junction bases not matched to a gene: 5. This CDR3 has 15 amino acids. Germline CDR1 is MNHEY and CDR2 is SVGAGI. Donors were drawn from the approximately 120-subject validation cohort, separate from the approximately 700-subject first cohort. Some clones are missing from TCRdb's copy, which holds only in-frame ones; the method was immunoSEQ multiplex PCR. The sample has approximately 190,000 clones; roughly 82% are singletons. This record belongs to a study of cytomegalovirus exposure and HLA in healthy donors. Study-level results: There were under 200 TCR beta chains listed as cytomegalovirus-associated.

This TCR came from a man between 18 and 29 years old in good health and CMV-seropositive. V gene TRBV6-5 combines with J gene TRBJ2-7; TRBD2 agrees at 7 bases. Sequencing input: PBMCs. CDR3 amino acids: CASSYAGAGSYEQYF. The CDR3 DNA sequence: TGTGCCAGCAGTTACGCGGGAGCAGGATCCTACGAGCAGTACTTC.